The T cell receptor beta chain described here comes from a study of control samples from healthy donors and cancer patients. CDR1 and CDR2 from the germline V gene are SGHTA and FQGNSA. The CDR3 has 13 amino acids. Trimming shortened V by 1 base and J by 7 bases, and 10 bases separated the two germline ends. Libraries were prepared by immunoSEQ multiplex PCR; TCRdb keeps only in-frame clonotypes and omits some of them. The sample contains under 90,000 clones, approximately 92% of which appear only once. Sequencing was done on a sample of blood. The sequence derives from an older woman in good health. The chain employs TRBV7-2 and TRBJ1-1; a possible D gene is TRBD1 (5 bases). The CDR3 loop is CASSLVLGVEAFF. The CDR3 nucleotides are TGTGCCAGCAGCTTAGTTCTGGGGGTTGAAGCTTTCTTT.